This T cell receptor beta chain was captured in a study of blood T cells in healthy people across ages. To note about this clonotype: Antigen specificity is unknown. At one boundary the junction diverges from the germline segment, which might be a read error.

General observations from the study: Significant beta diversity loss was already apparent by age roughly 40, declining roughly linearly.

The use of a sample-barcoded 5' primer and a J-beta primer mix characterized a second PCR of about 7 to 12 cycles. TCRdb re-called the 5' RACE reads with MiXCR, one entry per CDR3 protein. The data show 650,000 or so distinct CDR3 sequences, with about 50% seen just once and roughly 13% held by the top ten. Germline loops: CDR1 MNHNY, CDR2 SVGAGI (reference sequence). The CDR3 covers 15 residues. V and J are TRBV6-6 and TRBJ2-4, with D possibly TRBD1 on 6 matching bases. This sequence originates from a woman older than 75 in good health. The sequencing input was blood. CDR3 sequence (DNA): TGTGCAAGCAGCACAGGGAGTCCAGCCAAAAACATTCAGTACTTC. It specifies CASSTGSPAKNIQYF.